This T cell receptor (beta chain) was found in a study of CD8 T cells in Susac syndrome. After extraction with the RNeasy kit, roughly 0.45 to 1 ug of the RNA was reverse transcribed using random hexamers. One entry per CDR3 protein results from TCRdb running MiXCR on the immunoSEQ multiplex PCR reads. The table includes 400,000 or so distinct CDR3 sequences, more than 80% detected once. V lost 0 bases to trimming and J lost 9 bases, with 9 bases between them. From germline, CDR1 is MGHRA and CDR2 YSYEKL. There are 13 residues in the CDR3. Sequencing of TCR beta drew on CD8+ and CD4+ T cells from blood. In the multiple sclerosis control group, patients were treatment-naive and had stable or active relapsing-remitting disease. Negative isolation was applied to CD8+ and CD4+ T cells, and FACS enrichment was applied to TEMRA cells.

The source material was CD8+ T cells from PBMCs. The chain recombines TRBV4-1 with TRBJ2-4, with D perhaps matching TRBD1 (5 bases). The origin of this receptor is a human donor with multiple sclerosis. The CDR3, as DNA: TGCGCCAGCAGCCAAGATCGGCAGGGCATTCAGTACTTC. It encodes CASSQDRQGIQYF.